This T cell receptor (beta chain) was recovered during a study of CXCR3-negative and CXCR3-positive naive CD8 T cells. Overall study: Overall TRB read output was roughly 130 million, and each library contained about 1.5 +/- 0.3 million reads. General study points: Memory cells diverged, while naive CXCR3-positive and CXCR3-negative cells had similar TRBV-TRBJ usage. Comparison of naive cells showed more hydrophobic TRB CDR3s in CXCR3-positive than in CXCR3-negative naive cells. For the naive subsets, surface CD5 was similar, and TCR strength was inferred from TRB CDR3 properties.

With respect to this clonotype: Antigen specificity is unknown.

The naive CD8+ gate required CD45RO-CCR7+CD27+CD95- phenotype. cDNA libraries for TRB were generated by 5' RACE incorporating UMI labels. TCRdb reprocessed the 5' RACE reads; each CDR3 protein has one entry and no DNA is given. The sample totals more than 80,000 distinct CDR3 sequences. This CDR3 is built from 16 residues. Per the germline V gene, CDR1 is SGHTA and CDR2 is FQGTGA. This TCR was sampled from a human donor in good health. Some clones in this sample may be carry-over from other donors' samples. The source material was naive CXCR3+ CD8+ T cells from blood. The sample's subset: CD45RO-CCR7+CD27+CD95- naive CD8+ T cells expressing CXCR3 (TNR3+). This chain links TRBV7-3 with TRBJ2-1; TCRdb indicates TRBD1, and absent DNA this call remains unverified. Here the CDR3 reads CASSLTGGTGGNEQFF.